What follows are 26 T cell receptor beta chains derived from one specimen sequenced in a study of blood T cell repertoires in COVID-19 (TCRdb year 2020). Library construction relied on the immunoSEQ multiplex PCR assay. TCRdb holds this immuneACCESS table with in-frame rearrangements only. Some clones are missing; in checked studies, unresolved V genes explain under half, and the rest has no known cause. The sample table holds more than 30,000 clones, of which nearly 90% were seen once. Over 9.5% of the sample belongs to the ten largest clones. Material: peripheral blood. These receptors were collected from a man aged 60 to 75 with active COVID-19.

In its sample, this clone is medium-sized. This rearrangement joins TRBV27 to TRBJ2-7; a possible D gene is TRBD1 (6 bases). The CDR3 runs to 16 residues. With 4 bases removed from V and 2 bases from J, the gap between germline ends came to 18 bases. The germline CDR1 and CDR2 sequences are MNHEY and SMNVEV (reference sequence). This chain's CDR3 is CASSSPPTGGAYEQYF. CDR3 coding DNA: TGTGCCAGCAGTTCACCCCCGACAGGTGGAGCCTACGAGCAGTACTTC.

The J gene is TRBJ2-7, the V gene TRBV6-5; D is possibly TRBD2 (5 bases). Looked up from germline, CDR1 is MNHEY and CDR2 is SVGAGI. Trimming cost V 6 bases and J 0 bases, with 15 bases left between them. This CDR3 comprises 15 residues. The CDR3 sequence is CASRRAGTSSYEQYF. The CDR3 coding sequence is TGTGCCAGCAGGCGGGCCGGAACTAGCTCCTACGAGCAGTACTTC.

This clone was seen a few times. DNA of the CDR3: TGTGCCAGCTCACCGACTGAGGGGGCGGGTGAAAAACTGTTTTTT. Its translation: CASSPTEGAGEKLFF. The chain joins TRBV18 to TRBJ1-4; 7 bases are a match to TRBD1. V trimming: 3 bases; J trimming: 7 bases; junction bases outside the gene matches: 8. Germline assignment: CDR1 KGHSH and CDR2 LQKENI. The CDR3 contains 15 residues.

The chain couples TRBV5-6 to TRBJ2-2, with D perhaps TRBD2 (5 bases). V lost 9 bases and J lost 5, with 17 bases in between. Germline-derived CDR1 and CDR2 are SGHDT and YYEEEE. The CDR3 contains 14 residues. The CDR3 reads CATGSFVGTGELFF. The CDR3 nucleotides read TGTGCCACGGGGTCGTTCGTGGGGACCGGGGAGCTGTTTTTT.

This clone has only one observation. The chain uses TRBV9 and TRBJ1-6; D is undetermined. This CDR3 region has 15 residues. V gave up 4 bases and J gave up 0 bases, with 8 bases separating them. Germline V gives CDR1 SGDLS, CDR2 YYNGEE. Here the CDR3 DNA reads TGTGCCAGCAGCTCAGGTAGCTCCTATAATTCACCCCTCCACTTT. Residues: CASSSGSSYNSPLHF. Drawing the rest from reference TRBV9 and TRBJ1-6, the complete variable domain is DSGVTQTPKHLITATGQRVTLRCSPRSGDLSVYWYQQSLDQGLQFLIQYYNGEERAKGNILERFSAQQFPDLHSELNLSSLELGDSALYFCASSSGSSYNSPLHFGNGTRLTVT.

This chain links TRBV7-2 with TRBJ2-3, with D possibly TRBD1 on 6 matching bases. Trimming shortened V by 2 bases and J by 1 base, and 16 bases separated the two germline ends. There are 17 residues in the CDR3. CDR1 is SGHTA and CDR2 is FQGNSA in the germline V gene. Here the CDR3 DNA reads TGTGCCAGCAGCTTACAGGGGCTGGGGTCGGGCACAGATACGCAGTATTTT. As protein: CASSLQGLGSGTDTQYF.

This chain uses TRBV30 with TRBJ1-5; D not resolved. The germline V gene encodes CDR1 GTSNPN and CDR2 SVGIG (reference sequence). The CDR3 length is 16 residues. Trimming took 0 bases from V and 0 from J, leaving 12 bases between them. DNA of the CDR3: TGTGCCTGGAGTGTGCCGACACCCGGTAGCAATCAGCCCCAGCATTTT. Its translation is CAWSVPTPGSNQPQHF. The variable domain in full, with the rest retrieved from reference TRBV30 and TRBJ1-5, is SQTIHQWPATLVQPVGSPLSLECTVEGTSNPNLYWYRQAAGRGLQLLFYSVGIGQISSEVPQNLSASRPQDRQFILSSKKLLLSDSGFYLCAWSVPTPGSNQPQHFGDGTRLSIL.

This rearrangement joins TRBV6-5 to TRBJ1-6, with D unclear. CDR1 and CDR2 (germline): MNHEY, SVGAGI. There are 13 residues in the CDR3. The V and J ends lost 5 bases and 13 bases respectively, with 15 bases between them. Written as DNA, the CDR3 is TGTGCCAGCAGTACCCGGGGTCCGCCCCCCCTCCACTTT. It yields the protein CASSTRGPPPLHF.

The chain has TRBV5-1 and TRBJ2-2; no reliable D call. Germline V gene lookup returns CDR1 SGHRS and CDR2 YFSETQ. The CDR3 sequence is 15 residues long. V gave up 3 bases and J gave up 4 bases, with 13 bases separating them. The CDR3 nucleotides are TGCGCCAGCAGCTCCCAAGACACGTTCACCGGGGAGCTGTTTTTT. Translation gives CASSSQDTFTGELFF.

Notes on this clone: Since no conserved phenylalanine or tryptophan closes the CDR3, a read error is the likely cause. Because the CDR3's place on the DNA is in doubt, the DNA is left out and the CDR3 is given as listed by TCRdb. This chain links TRBV5-3 with TRBJ2-7; the table calls TRBD2, which could not be checked here. Being an ORF, TRBV5-3 has a function that is uncertain. A total of 12 residues make up the CDR3, ends included. This CDR3 is CARSLVCQAYGI.

This clone showed up just a few times. This chain links TRBV18 with TRBJ2-7; TRBD2 agrees at 11 bases. V was clipped by 6 bases and J by 4 bases; unmatched bases: 8. The V gene's germline CDR1 is KGHSH and CDR2 LQKENI. CDR3 length: 15 residues. The DNA for the CDR3 is TGTGCCAGCTCGCCTCAGGGGACTAGCGGTTACGAGCAGTACTTC. Translating gives CASSPQGTSGYEQYF.

The chain uses TRBV5-1 and TRBJ2-3; D possibly corresponds to TRBD2 (6 bases). The germline V gene encodes CDR1 SGHRS and CDR2 YFSETQ. Trimming removed 0 bases from V and 5 bases from J, with 7 bases in between. The CDR3 runs to 13 residues. The CDR3 sequence is CASSLGRGDTQYF. The CDR3 region has the DNA TGCGCCAGCAGCTTGGGGCGGGGAGATACGCAGTATTTT.

The genes are TRBV3-1 (or the pseudogene TRBV3-2) and TRBJ2-7; 10 positions agree with TRBD2. V dropped 2 bases and J dropped 3; count of bases not matched to a gene: 7. Looked up from germline, CDR1 is LGHDT and CDR2 is YNNKEL (reference sequence). The CDR3 runs to 16 residues. The CDR3 DNA is TGTGCCAGCAGCCAACCGCTAGCGGGAGACCTCTACGAGCAGTACTTC. Its protein is CASSQPLAGDLYEQYF.

The chain recombines TRBV7-2 with TRBJ1-2; tentative D call: TRBD1 (6 bases). Per the germline V gene, CDR1 is SGHTA and CDR2 is FQGNSA. V gave up 5 bases and J gave up 0 bases, with 13 bases separating them. The CDR3 loop spans 15 amino acids. The CDR3 sequence is CASSESGGPNYGYTF. For the CDR3, the DNA is TGTGCCAGCAGCGAGTCGGGGGGGCCTAACTATGGCTACACCTTC.

The chain carries TRBV2 and TRBJ2-6; D is possibly TRBD1 (6 bases). Looked up from germline, CDR1 is SNHLY and CDR2 is FYNNEI. V lost 7 bases and J 0 bases, leaving 13 bases between the germline ends. The CDR3 runs to 16 residues. CDR3 in amino acids: CASTGRGSSGANVLTF. In nucleotides, the CDR3 is TGTGCCAGCACGGGAAGGGGGAGCTCTGGGGCCAACGTCCTGACTTTC.

The chain uses TRBV6-6 and TRBJ2-1; 7 nucleotides align to TRBD2. From germline, CDR1 is MNHNY and CDR2 SVGAGI (reference sequence). Unmatched junction bases numbered 8, after V lost 6 bases and J lost 9 bases. This CDR3 contains 13 residues. CDR3: CASSLTSAGEQFF. CDR3 DNA sequence: TGTGCCAGCAGCCTAACTAGCGCGGGTGAGCAGTTCTTC.

The chain recombines TRBV10-3 with TRBJ2-7; D might be TRBD2 (6 bases). The CDR3 totals 12 residues. The V gene lost 6 bases and the J gene lost 4 bases, with 10 bases spanning the gap. CDR1 is ENHRY and CDR2 is SYGVKD in the germline V gene. The CDR3 DNA follows: TGTGCCATCAGAGGGGACTCTTACGAGCAGTACTTC. This encodes CAIRGDSYEQYF.

CDR3 bases: TGTGCCAGCGGCTCCTGGACAGGAATCTATGGCTACACCTTC. It encodes CASGSWTGIYGYTF. The chain is built from TRBV5-4 and TRBJ1-2; 7 bases match TRBD1. V gave up 7 bases and J gave up 4 bases; unmatched junction bases: 10. In germline, CDR1 is SGHNT, CDR2 YYREEE (reference sequence). CDR3 length equals 14 residues.

This clone was observed a few times. The chain has TRBV4-3 and TRBJ1-2; 7 nucleotides agree with TRBD1. V lost 1 base and J lost 5; bases outside the gene matches: 4. The CDR3 is 14 amino acids. Germline CDR1 reads LGHNA; CDR2 reads YSLEER. The CDR3 sequence is CASSQGQGSYGYTF. The CDR3 nucleotides are TGCGCCAGCAGCCAAGGACAGGGTTCATATGGCTACACCTTC.

The V and J genes are TRBV7-2 and TRBJ2-6; D may be TRBD2 (6 bases). The germline V and J ends were trimmed by 5 bases and 1 base, with 15 bases remaining between them. The CDR3 is made up of 17 amino acids. CDR1 and CDR2 (germline): SGHTA, FQGNSA. The CDR3 reads CASSPAGPFSGANVLTF. The DNA for the CDR3 is TGTGCCAGCAGCCCGGCGGGACCTTTTTCTGGGGCCAACGTCCTGACTTTC.

The chain couples TRBV3-1 (or the pseudogene TRBV3-2) to TRBJ2-2, with a tentative D call TRBD2 (5 bases). V was trimmed by 2 bases and J by 3 bases, leaving 7 bases between them. The V gene's germline CDR1 is LGHDT and CDR2 YNNKEL (reference sequence). This CDR3 is 14 amino acids long. The CDR3, as DNA: TGTGCCAGCAGCCAAACTAGGGACACCGGGGAGCTGTTTTTT. This translates into CASSQTRDTGELFF.

The chain employs TRBV4-1 and TRBJ2-7, with TRBD2 identical over 10 bases. V gave up 1 base and J gave up 5 bases; unmatched junction bases: 5. The CDR3 totals 15 residues. The germline V gene encodes CDR1 MGHRA and CDR2 YSYEKL. The CDR3 region has the DNA TGCGCCAGCAGCCAAGTCTTAGCGGGAGGTAACGAGCAGTACTTC. The encoded protein is CASSQVLAGGNEQYF.

V is TRBV5-1 and J is TRBJ2-2; TRBD2 agrees at 9 bases. CDR1 and CDR2 from the germline V gene are SGHRS and YFSETQ. The CDR3 sequence is 17 residues long. J lost 3 bases, V lost 0 bases, and 6 bases had no gene match. CDR3 protein: CASSLVSGSSDTGELFF. CDR3 nucleotides: TGCGCCAGCAGCTTGGTTAGCGGGAGTTCGGACACCGGGGAGCTGTTTTTT.

This clone was recorded only once. The gene calls are TRBV9 and TRBJ2-1; possible D gene TRBD1, 6 bases. The CDR3 has 14 residues. V lost 3 bases and J 10 bases, leaving 17 bases between the germline ends. Germline V lookup: CDR1 SGDLS, CDR2 YYNGEE. The CDR3 sequence: CASSAKHREGEQFF. CDR3 nucleotide sequence: TGTGCCAGCAGCGCTAAACACAGGGAAGGGGAGCAGTTCTTC.

CDR3 sequence: CASSPARDTTYEQYF. The CDR3 DNA is TGTGCCAGTAGTCCCGCTCGGGACACCACCTACGAGCAGTACTTC. This chain uses TRBV19 with TRBJ2-7; the D gene is possibly TRBD1 (6 bases). CDR3 size: 15 residues. Germline assignment: CDR1 LNHDA and CDR2 SQIVND (reference sequence). Trimming cost V 5 bases and J 2 bases, with 16 bases left between them.

The rearrangement uses TRBV18 and TRBJ2-7, with 7 nucleotides matching TRBD1. The junction had 6 bases not matched to a gene; V was cut back by 6 bases and J by 4 bases. The germline gives CDR1 KGHSH, CDR2 LQKENI. This CDR3 contains 13 residues. The CDR3 DNA sequence: TGTGCCAGCTCCCCGGGACAGATATACGAGCAGTACTTC. This gives the protein CASSPGQIYEQYF.